A single sample is the source of the 6 T cell receptor beta chains below, sequenced in a study of preoperative IRX-2 immunotherapy in early breast cancer. Here immunoSEQ multiplex PCR was the method, and the copy in TCRdb shows in-frame clones only, minus some. The sample consists of around 60,000 clones, roughly 94% of them appearing once. Treatment here: preoperative locoregional IRX-2 cytokine immunotherapy. This material was obtained from a patient treated with IRX-2 immunotherapy. The receptors here all came from a human donor with breast cancer.

The chain uses TRBV27 and TRBJ2-1; 10 bases are a match to TRBD2. V was pared by 0 bases and J by 6 bases, with 5 bases of the junction left unmatched. This CDR3 comprises 16 residues. The germline gives CDR1 MNHEY, CDR2 SMNVEV (reference sequence). CDR3 protein: CASSLSWLAGANEQFF. CDR3 DNA sequence: TGTGCCAGCAGTTTATCATGGCTAGCGGGAGCCAATGAGCAGTTCTTC.

This chain links TRBV10-3 with TRBJ1-1, with D possibly being TRBD1 (6 bases). From germline, CDR1 is ENHRY and CDR2 SYGVKD. Trimming took off 9 bases at V and 2 bases at J, with 10 bases between the two ends. This CDR3 contains 12 residues. As DNA, the CDR3 is TGTGCCATAGGGACAATAAACACTGAAGCTTTCTTT. Protein product: CAIGTINTEAFF.

The chain is built from TRBV9 and TRBJ2-1; 13 nucleotides agree with TRBD2. Germline CDR1 and CDR2: SGDLS and YYNGEE. The trim removed 0 bases at V and 4 bases at J, leaving 1 base unmatched. There are 16 residues in the CDR3. The DNA for the CDR3 is TGTGCCAGCAGCGTAGGGACTAGCGGGAGTTACAATGAGCAGTTCTTC. It yields the protein CASSVGTSGSYNEQFF.

The chain couples TRBV7-2 to TRBJ1-2, with TRBD1 matching 8 bases. V gave up 5 bases and J gave up 3 bases; unmatched junction bases: 5. Germline-derived CDR1 and CDR2 are SGHTA and FQGNSA. The CDR3 has 14 residues. CDR3: CASSLTGGDYGYTF. The CDR3 DNA is TGTGCCAGCAGCCTCACAGGGGGAGACTATGGCTACACCTTC.

This clone came up a few times. This chain links TRBV5-1 with TRBJ2-2; D is possibly TRBD2 (5 bases). The CDR3 has 15 amino acids. The V gene's germline CDR1 is SGHRS and CDR2 YFSETQ. Trimming removed 1 base from V and 3 bases from J, with 10 bases in between. CDR3 bases: TGCGCCAGCAGCTTGCAAGGGAGAGACACCGGGGAGCTGTTTTTT. This encodes CASSLQGRDTGELFF.

This chain connects TRBV7-9 to TRBJ2-3; no reliable D call. The length of the CDR3 is 13 residues. Germline assignment: CDR1 SEHNR and CDR2 FQNEAQ (reference sequence). V lost 1 base to trimming and J lost 4 bases, with 6 bases between them. For the CDR3, the DNA is TGTGCCAGCAGCTTAGAGGGCGCAGATACGCAGTATTTT. Residues: CASSLEGADTQYF.